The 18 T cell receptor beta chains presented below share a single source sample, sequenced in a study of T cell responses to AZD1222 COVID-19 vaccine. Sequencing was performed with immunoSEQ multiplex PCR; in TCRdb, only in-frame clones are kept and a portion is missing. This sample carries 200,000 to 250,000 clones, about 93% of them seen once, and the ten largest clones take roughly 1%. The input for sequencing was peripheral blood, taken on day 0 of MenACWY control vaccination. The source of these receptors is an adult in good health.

Here the CDR3 reads CASSQAERRGYTF. Here the CDR3 DNA reads TGCGCCAGCAGCCAAGCTGAGCGGCGGGGCTACACCTTC. This sequence joins TRBV4-1 and TRBJ1-2; D not certain. The CDR3 extends over 13 amino acids. The germline V gene encodes CDR1 MGHRA and CDR2 YSYEKL. The ends were cut back, 1 base at V and 8 bases at J, with 11 bases in the middle.

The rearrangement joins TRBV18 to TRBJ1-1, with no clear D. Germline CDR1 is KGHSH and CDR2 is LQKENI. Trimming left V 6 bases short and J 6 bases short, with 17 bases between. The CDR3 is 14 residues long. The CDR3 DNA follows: TGTGCCAGCTCTCTTTCACTCGAGGGAGCTGAAGCTTTCTTT. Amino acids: CASSLSLEGAEAFF.

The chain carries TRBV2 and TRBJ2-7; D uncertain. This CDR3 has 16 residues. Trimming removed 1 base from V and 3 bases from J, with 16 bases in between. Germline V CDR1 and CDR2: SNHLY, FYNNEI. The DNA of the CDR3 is TGTGCCAGCAGTGAAGGGAGCCCCCCGGTGGGCTACGAGCAGTACTTC. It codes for CASSEGSPPVGYEQYF.

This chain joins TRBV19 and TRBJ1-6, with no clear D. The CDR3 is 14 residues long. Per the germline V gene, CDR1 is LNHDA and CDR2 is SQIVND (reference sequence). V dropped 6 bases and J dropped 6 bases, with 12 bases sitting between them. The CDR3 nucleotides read TGTGCCAGTAGCCAAGCGAGGACTAATTCACCCCTCCACTTT. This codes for CASSQARTNSPLHF.

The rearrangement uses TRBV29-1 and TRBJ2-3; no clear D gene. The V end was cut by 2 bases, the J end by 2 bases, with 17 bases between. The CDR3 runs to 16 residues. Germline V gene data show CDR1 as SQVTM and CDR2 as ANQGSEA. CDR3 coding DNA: TGCAGCGTTGAAATTCGAAATGGGCACCTCACAGATACGCAGTATTTT. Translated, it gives CSVEIRNGHLTDTQYF.

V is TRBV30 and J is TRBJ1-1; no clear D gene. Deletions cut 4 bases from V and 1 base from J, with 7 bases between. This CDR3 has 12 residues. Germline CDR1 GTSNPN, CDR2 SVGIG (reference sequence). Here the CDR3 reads CAWILQNTEAFF. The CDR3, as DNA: TGTGCCTGGATCCTACAGAACACTGAAGCTTTCTTT.

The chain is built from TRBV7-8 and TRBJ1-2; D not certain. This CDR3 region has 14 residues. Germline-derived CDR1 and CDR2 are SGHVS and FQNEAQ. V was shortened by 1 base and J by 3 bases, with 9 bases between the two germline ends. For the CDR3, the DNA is TGTGCCAGCAGCTTAGAGGGCAGAGACTATGGCTACACCTTC. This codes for CASSLEGRDYGYTF.

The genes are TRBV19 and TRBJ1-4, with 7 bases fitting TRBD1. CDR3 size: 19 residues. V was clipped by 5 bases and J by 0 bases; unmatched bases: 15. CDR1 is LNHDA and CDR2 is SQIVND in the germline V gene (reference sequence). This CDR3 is CASSPRQGRRMSTNEKLFF. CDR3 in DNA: TGTGCCAGTAGTCCAAGACAGGGACGGAGGATGTCAACTAATGAAAAACTGTTTTTT.

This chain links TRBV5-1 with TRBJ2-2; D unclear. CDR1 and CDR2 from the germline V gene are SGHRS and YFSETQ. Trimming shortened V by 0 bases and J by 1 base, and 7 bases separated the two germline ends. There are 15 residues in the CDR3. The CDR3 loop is CASSLASRNTGELFF. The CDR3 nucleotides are TGCGCCAGCAGCTTGGCCTCGAGGAACACCGGGGAGCTGTTTTTT.

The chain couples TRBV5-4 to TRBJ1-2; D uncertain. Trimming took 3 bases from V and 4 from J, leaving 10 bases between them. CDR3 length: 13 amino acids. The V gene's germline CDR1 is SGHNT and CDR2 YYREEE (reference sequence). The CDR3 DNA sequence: TGTGCCAGCAGCTCGGTCGGGATCTATGGCTACACCTTC. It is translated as CASSSVGIYGYTF.

The CDR3 DNA reads TGTGCCATCAGTGAAAGACAGGGTGGAGAGACCCAGTACTTC. It translates to CAISERQGGETQYF. The chain has TRBV10-3 and TRBJ2-5, with 7 bases lining up with TRBD1. This CDR3 comprises 14 residues. Germline V gene sequence: CDR1 ENHRY, CDR2 SYGVKD. Trimming at V came to 3 bases and at J to 4 bases, leaving 5 bases not matched to a gene.

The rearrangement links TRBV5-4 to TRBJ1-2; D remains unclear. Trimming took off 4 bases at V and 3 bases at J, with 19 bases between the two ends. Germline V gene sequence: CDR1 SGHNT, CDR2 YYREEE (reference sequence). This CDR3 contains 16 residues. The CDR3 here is CASSRAQQFVDYGYTF. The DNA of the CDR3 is TGTGCCAGCAGCAGGGCTCAGCAGTTTGTAGACTATGGCTACACCTTC.

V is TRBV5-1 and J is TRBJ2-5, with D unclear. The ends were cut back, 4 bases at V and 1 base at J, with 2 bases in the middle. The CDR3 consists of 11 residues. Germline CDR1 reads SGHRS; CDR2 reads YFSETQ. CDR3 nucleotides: TGCGCCAGCAGCGCCCAAGAGACCCAGTACTTC. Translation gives CASSAQETQYF.

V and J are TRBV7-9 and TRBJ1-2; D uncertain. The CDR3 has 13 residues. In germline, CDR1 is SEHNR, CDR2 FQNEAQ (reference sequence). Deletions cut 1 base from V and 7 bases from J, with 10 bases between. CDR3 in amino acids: CASSLDSKFGYTF. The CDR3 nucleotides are TGTGCCAGCAGCTTAGACAGTAAATTTGGCTACACCTTC.

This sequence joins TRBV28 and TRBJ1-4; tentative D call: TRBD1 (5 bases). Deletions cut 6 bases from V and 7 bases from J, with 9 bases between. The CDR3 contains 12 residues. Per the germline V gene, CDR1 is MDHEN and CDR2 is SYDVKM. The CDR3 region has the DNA TGTGCCAGCAGGGGCGGGGGTGAAAAACTGTTTTTT. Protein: CASRGGGEKLFF. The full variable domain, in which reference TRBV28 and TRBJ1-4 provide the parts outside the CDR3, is DVKVTQSSRYLVKRTGEKVFLECVQDMDHENMFWYRQDPGLGLRLIYFSYDVKMKEKGDIPEGYSVSREKKERFSLILESASTNQTSMYLCASRGGGEKLFFGSGTQLSVL.

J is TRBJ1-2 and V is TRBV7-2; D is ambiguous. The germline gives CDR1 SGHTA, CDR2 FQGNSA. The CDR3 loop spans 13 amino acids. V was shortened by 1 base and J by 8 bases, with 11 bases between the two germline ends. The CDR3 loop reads CASSLGQVGGYTF. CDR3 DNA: TGTGCCAGCAGCTTAGGCCAGGTCGGGGGCTACACCTTC.

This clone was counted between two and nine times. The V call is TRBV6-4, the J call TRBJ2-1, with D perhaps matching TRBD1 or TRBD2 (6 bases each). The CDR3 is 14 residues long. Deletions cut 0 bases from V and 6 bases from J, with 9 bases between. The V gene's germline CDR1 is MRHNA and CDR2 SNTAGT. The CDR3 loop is CASSDSTGANEQFF. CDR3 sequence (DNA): TGTGCCAGCAGTGACTCAACGGGGGCCAATGAGCAGTTCTTC.

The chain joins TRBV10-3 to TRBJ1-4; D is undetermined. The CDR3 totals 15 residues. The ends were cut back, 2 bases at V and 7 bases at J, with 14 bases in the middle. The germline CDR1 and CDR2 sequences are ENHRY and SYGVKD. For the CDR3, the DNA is TGTGCCATCAGTGAGGTAGTCTCTCAGGTTGAAAAACTGTTTTTT. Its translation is CAISEVVSQVEKLFF.